This is a list of T cell receptor beta chains from one sample in a study of blood T cell repertoires in COVID-19. Measured with immunoSEQ multiplex PCR; TCRdb has only the in-frame clones, and not every one. The sample consists of almost 65,000 clones, around 90% of them appearing once. The sequenced material came from PBMCs or T cells enriched from blood (not recorded which). The receptors originated from a woman aged 40 to 49 who had recovered from COVID-19. Both conserved end residues are part of each CDR3. The order of the fields is J gene, V gene, clone size, CDR3 protein. Rows give clone size only sometimes, using once, few, many, or a class for an expanded clone.

J gene: TRBJ2-7; V gene: TRBV6-5; clone size: .; CDR3 protein: CASTPSVGEQYF
J gene: TRBJ1-1; V gene: TRBV29-1; clone size: .; CDR3 protein: CSAQQGSANTEAFF
J gene: TRBJ2-7; V gene: TRBV15; clone size: .; CDR3 protein: CATSRGWGQTTYEQYF
J gene: TRBJ2-1; V gene: TRBV3-1/TRBV3-2; clone size: .; CDR3 protein: CASSQNRRTSNDEQFF
J gene: TRBJ2-7; V gene: TRBV25-1; clone size: .; CDR3 protein: CASSEYILGQRSYEQYF
J gene: TRBJ1-4; V gene: TRBV7-9; clone size: once; CDR3 protein: CASSFPDGDEKLFF
J gene: TRBJ2-2; V gene: TRBV15; clone size: .; CDR3 protein: CATSRGRGGTGELFF
J gene: TRBJ2-2; V gene: TRBV9; clone size: few; CDR3 protein: CASSVSGRANTGELFF
J gene: TRBJ2-3; V gene: TRBV5-1; clone size: .; CDR3 protein: CASSLGLGGGPTDTQYF
J gene: TRBJ2-2; V gene: TRBV7-8; clone size: .; CDR3 protein: CASSADPQGLNTGELFF
J gene: TRBJ1-2; V gene: TRBV2; clone size: .; CDR3 protein: CASISPGGHYGYTF
J gene: TRBJ2-7; V gene: TRBV5-1; clone size: .; CDR3 protein: CASSPEGQGVREQYF
J gene: TRBJ2-2; V gene: TRBV11-3; clone size: .; CDR3 protein: CASSLVSSYTGELFF
J gene: TRBJ2-7; V gene: TRBV5-6; clone size: .; CDR3 protein: CASSFLQGSSYEQYF
J gene: TRBJ1-1; V gene: TRBV5-4; clone size: .; CDR3 protein: CASSPGQVWNTEAFF
J gene: TRBJ2-3; V gene: TRBV6-5; clone size: .; CDR3 protein: CASRGLAGGPDTQYF
J gene: TRBJ2-2; V gene: TRBV19; clone size: once; CDR3 protein: CASSDRTGGLTGELFF
J gene: TRBJ2-7; V gene: TRBV18; clone size: .; CDR3 protein: CASSPLLRGPSKEQYF
J gene: TRBJ1-2; V gene: TRBV6-5; clone size: .; CDR3 protein: CASSPGTGQAYGYTF
J gene: TRBJ1-1; V gene: TRBV5-1; clone size: .; CDR3 protein: CASRGAAVNTEAFF
J gene: TRBJ2-1; V gene: TRBV5-1; clone size: .; CDR3 protein: CASSPRTGDYNEQFF
J gene: TRBJ2-7; V gene: TRBV29-1; clone size: .; CDR3 protein: CSVEEGQGDEQYF
J gene: TRBJ1-2; V gene: TRBV7-9; clone size: .; CDR3 protein: CASSSKDRAGYGYTF
J gene: TRBJ2-7; V gene: TRBV29-1; clone size: once; CDR3 protein: CSAIDGGAGEQYF
J gene: TRBJ2-7; V gene: TRBV6-2/TRBV6-3; clone size: once; CDR3 protein: CASSLQGEIYEQYF
J gene: TRBJ2-1; V gene: TRBV12-3/TRBV12-4; clone size: .; CDR3 protein: CASSLVAGDEQFF
J gene: TRBJ1-4; V gene: TRBV12-3/TRBV12-4; clone size: .; CDR3 protein: CASRQGAVEKLFF
J gene: TRBJ2-5; V gene: TRBV19; clone size: .; CDR3 protein: CASSGTGGLKTQYF
J gene: TRBJ1-2; V gene: TRBV28; clone size: .; CDR3 protein: CASSLLGHGYTF
J gene: TRBJ2-3; V gene: TRBV14; clone size: .; CDR3 protein: CASSQTKRTDTQYF
J gene: TRBJ1-2; V gene: TRBV5-1; clone size: once; CDR3 protein: CASSSPGGPNYGYTF
J gene: TRBJ2-1; V gene: TRBV5-1; clone size: .; CDR3 protein: CASRTPGTSGGSSYNEQFF
J gene: TRBJ1-4; V gene: TRBV5-1; clone size: .; CDR3 protein: CASSQSPRGDEKLFF
J gene: TRBJ2-5; V gene: TRBV7-6; clone size: .; CDR3 protein: CASSLGAAYAETQYF
J gene: TRBJ1-2; V gene: TRBV4-1; clone size: .; CDR3 protein: CASSLDRASSYGYTF
J gene: TRBJ2-1; V gene: TRBV4-1; clone size: .; CDR3 protein: CASSRADLSYNEQFF
J gene: TRBJ1-1; V gene: TRBV6-4; clone size: .; CDR3 protein: CASSDPDTKRHPEAFF
J gene: TRBJ2-7; V gene: TRBV7-8; clone size: once; CDR3 protein: CASTRDRAGNEQYF
J gene: TRBJ1-2; V gene: TRBV4-1; clone size: few; CDR3 protein: CASSQDGTGVTF
J gene: TRBJ2-2; V gene: TRBV25-1; clone size: .; CDR3 protein: CASRRQGDAGELFF
J gene: TRBJ2-2; V gene: TRBV25-1; clone size: .; CDR3 protein: CASTRQGAGGELFF
J gene: TRBJ1-5; V gene: TRBV19; clone size: .; CDR3 protein: CASSIAGAQPQHF
J gene: TRBJ1-6; V gene: TRBV15; clone size: .; CDR3 protein: CATSSRGGGSPLHF
J gene: TRBJ1-6; V gene: TRBV6-4; clone size: .; CDR3 protein: CASSESRGSPLHF
J gene: TRBJ1-5; V gene: TRBV2; clone size: few; CDR3 protein: CASSESAGARPQHF
J gene: TRBJ2-3; V gene: TRBV5-1; clone size: .; CDR3 protein: CATKRLAGGTDTQYF
J gene: TRBJ1-2; V gene: TRBV6-1; clone size: .; CDR3 protein: CASSEATGPFNYGYTF
J gene: TRBJ2-7; V gene: TRBV5-1; clone size: .; CDR3 protein: CASTYLAGGTYEQYF
J gene: TRBJ1-1; V gene: TRBV5-4; clone size: .; CDR3 protein: CASSLGPGALSNTEAFF
J gene: TRBJ2-1; V gene: TRBV15; clone size: .; CDR3 protein: CATSRDLGGEQFF